Listed below are T cell receptor beta chains from one sample, sequenced in a study of radiation and T cells in renal cell carcinoma. The protocol was immunoSEQ multiplex PCR, while the TCRdb copy is restricted to in-frame clones and leaves out a portion. The data hold 130,000 to 150,000 clones, with approximately 86% observed a single time. The sequenced sample was blood, obtained from a patient whose treatment included radiotherapy and nephrectomy. All receptors come from a woman aged 50 to 65 with renal cell carcinoma. The CDR3 runs from the conserved cysteine through the conserved F or W. Each record gives: CDR3 protein, V gene, clone size, J gene. Size tells how often a clone was seen (once, few, many) or the class of an expanded clone, and some rows leave it out.

CDR3aa: CASSPRQGTEAFF; v_gene: TRBV18; abundance: .; j_gene: TRBJ1-1
CDR3aa: CASSDQTGEEGKLFF; v_gene: TRBV2; abundance: .; j_gene: TRBJ1-4
CDR3aa: CASSTFDRDIVYEQYF; v_gene: TRBV19; abundance: .; j_gene: TRBJ2-7
CDR3aa: CASSQDPDWLEGYTF; v_gene: TRBV4-1; abundance: .; j_gene: TRBJ1-2
CDR3aa: CAVSGREDEQFF; v_gene: TRBV6-6; abundance: .; j_gene: TRBJ2-1
CDR3aa: CASSAGGQGIAEAFF; v_gene: TRBV9; abundance: .; j_gene: TRBJ1-1
CDR3aa: CASSDSAVYLYNEQFF; v_gene: TRBV10-2; abundance: .; j_gene: TRBJ2-1
CDR3aa: CASSSPGPYSNGDQPQHF; v_gene: TRBV27; abundance: once; j_gene: TRBJ1-5
CDR3aa: CASGFSGSDGGYTF; v_gene: TRBV12-5; abundance: .; j_gene: TRBJ1-2
CDR3aa: CSVRTAYGYTF; v_gene: TRBV29-1; abundance: .; j_gene: TRBJ1-2
CDR3aa: CSVEFAGTDIF; v_gene: TRBV29-1; abundance: .; j_gene: TRBJ1-4
CDR3aa: CASSQEGTGADTQYF; v_gene: TRBV4-3; abundance: .; j_gene: TRBJ2-3
CDR3aa: CASSRIGTLDLAFF; v_gene: TRBV13; abundance: .; j_gene: TRBJ1-1
CDR3aa: CASSLVTGGTNEQYF; v_gene: TRBV7-2; abundance: once; j_gene: TRBJ2-7
CDR3aa: CASSLGAAPLTDTQYF; v_gene: TRBV11-3; abundance: .; j_gene: TRBJ2-3
CDR3aa: CASSLAGSGYEQYF; v_gene: TRBV5-1; abundance: .; j_gene: TRBJ2-7
CDR3aa: CASSTNYGGNEKLFF; v_gene: TRBV7-2; abundance: .; j_gene: TRBJ1-4
CDR3aa: CASSVTEGYEQYF; v_gene: TRBV5-1; abundance: .; j_gene: TRBJ2-7
CDR3aa: CASSQAPLSNEQFF; v_gene: TRBV4-3; abundance: .; j_gene: TRBJ2-1
CDR3aa: CASLHSLGTEAFF; v_gene: TRBV28; abundance: few; j_gene: TRBJ1-1
CDR3aa: CASSLGMDRGTNEKLFF; v_gene: TRBV7-2; abundance: .; j_gene: TRBJ1-4
CDR3aa: CASSFDRNRANTGELFF; v_gene: TRBV2; abundance: .; j_gene: TRBJ2-2
CDR3aa: CASSGRLAEHNEQFF; v_gene: TRBV2; abundance: .; j_gene: TRBJ2-1
CDR3aa: CASSAQGLADSDTQYF; v_gene: TRBV19; abundance: .; j_gene: TRBJ2-3
CDR3aa: CASSLGGTSGMYEQFF; v_gene: TRBV7-2; abundance: .; j_gene: TRBJ2-1
CDR3aa: CASSILGGGEKLFF; v_gene: TRBV19; abundance: .; j_gene: TRBJ1-4
CDR3aa: CASSLHIRGPLSYEQYF; v_gene: TRBV7-9; abundance: .; j_gene: TRBJ2-7
CDR3aa: CASSLPGQGNEQYF; v_gene: TRBV5-1; abundance: .; j_gene: TRBJ2-7
CDR3aa: CASSNTNPRGITYEQYF; v_gene: TRBV28; abundance: .; j_gene: TRBJ2-7
CDR3aa: CASSMETSGRDTQYF; v_gene: TRBV19; abundance: .; j_gene: TRBJ2-3
CDR3aa: CASSPGQNTEAFF; v_gene: TRBV18; abundance: few; j_gene: TRBJ1-1
CDR3aa: CASSDGGARGYTF; v_gene: TRBV6-4; abundance: .; j_gene: TRBJ1-2
CDR3aa: CASSYAAGGDYEQYF; v_gene: TRBV6-5; abundance: .; j_gene: TRBJ2-7
CDR3aa: CASSGGQGMNTEAFF; v_gene: TRBV9; abundance: .; j_gene: TRBJ1-1
CDR3aa: CASSSRDPRDTQYF; v_gene: TRBV7-2; abundance: .; j_gene: TRBJ2-3
CDR3aa: CASKGTSGSPGETQYF; v_gene: TRBV2; abundance: .; j_gene: TRBJ2-5
CDR3aa: CASSIQSNQPQHF; v_gene: TRBV19; abundance: .; j_gene: TRBJ1-5
CDR3aa: CASKGGGTDTQYF; v_gene: TRBV6-5; abundance: .; j_gene: TRBJ2-3
CDR3aa: CASSLNGNTEAFF; v_gene: TRBV7-2; abundance: once; j_gene: TRBJ1-1
CDR3aa: CASSESGLAGTSGTQYF; v_gene: TRBV6-1; abundance: .; j_gene: TRBJ2-5
CDR3aa: CASTKTGPTGELFF; v_gene: TRBV5-1; abundance: .; j_gene: TRBJ2-2
CDR3aa: CASSLVAGEVNTQYF; v_gene: TRBV7-2; abundance: once; j_gene: TRBJ2-3
CDR3aa: CASSSVDRQLNTGELFF; v_gene: TRBV5-6; abundance: .; j_gene: TRBJ2-2